This T cell receptor (beta chain) is from a study of shared clonotypes between healthy human individuals. Caucasian adults living in Nashville, Tennessee, provided all samples. Profiled with immunoSEQ multiplex PCR; TCRdb holds only in-frame clones, not every one. In the table there are some 790,000 clones, over 60% of which are singletons. Germline values: CDR1 MDHEN, CDR2 SYDVKM. This CDR3 is built from 13 residues. V gave up 7 bases and J gave up 5 bases, with 15 bases separating them. The sequencing input was memory CD4+ T cells sorted from blood. Subset defined: CD45RA-negative fraction. The sequence was obtained from a woman in her 30s in good health. The chain employs TRBV28 and TRBJ2-7, with D maybe TRBD2 (6 bases). The CDR3 here is CASTGAGLHEQYF. DNA of the CDR3: TGTGCCAGCACCGGAGCGGGTCTCCACGAGCAGTACTTC.